The T cell receptor (beta chain) under discussion was sequenced for a study of T-cell memory formation after mild COVID-19. This clonotype occurred a few times. The germline V and J ends were trimmed by 0 bases and 6 bases, with 12 bases remaining between them. This CDR3 contains 14 residues. Germline CDR1 SGHTA, CDR2 FQGNSA. TCRdb re-called the 5' RACE reads through MiXCR, storing one row per CDR3 protein. The repertoire has around 450,000 distinct CDR3 sequences, approximately 20% of them found once; the top ten carry 8.4%. The sequencing input was PBMCs or a T cell subset sorted from them (not recorded which). The TCR sequence derives from an adult woman who had mild COVID-19 (a few samples of this study predate the infection). Cell type and time point are not known. V and J are TRBV7-2 and TRBJ2-7, with D perhaps assigned TRBD1 or TRBD2 (6 bases each). The CDR3 is CASSLAFGGREQYF. The CDR3 DNA follows: TGTGCCAGCAGCTTAGCGTTTGGGGGGCGCGAGCAGTACTTC.